This record looks at one TCR beta chain sequence and its context. The identical CDR3 is also encoded by other nucleotide sequences in the sample. PCR used 60 Vbeta primers and 13 Jbeta primers. Clones were read by immunoSEQ multiplex PCR, and TCRdb kept only the in-frame ones, dropping some. The data contain 190,000 or so clones, roughly 78% of them singletons. The data originate from a study of cytomegalovirus exposure and HLA in healthy donors. CDR1 and CDR2 from the germline V gene are LGHNA and YSLEER. Trimming took off 0 bases at V and 5 bases at J, with 7 bases between the two ends. CDR3 length: 14 amino acids.

The chain employs TRBV4-3 and TRBJ1-4; D may be TRBD1 (5 bases). The clonotype comes from a girl aged 10 to 17 in good health and CMV-seropositive. The source material was PBMCs. The CDR3 spells CASSQDRANEKLFF. CDR3 nucleotide sequence: TGCGCCAGCAGCCAAGACAGGGCGAATGAAAAACTGTTTTTT.